This T cell receptor beta chain stems from a study of blood T cell repertoires in COVID-19. For the study at large: The cDNA or gDNA used as material had been derived from T cells, B-cell-depleted T cells, or PBMCs.

Clinical histories supplied by participants themselves formed the basis of cohort assignment. Clones were read by immunoSEQ multiplex PCR, and TCRdb kept only the in-frame ones, dropping some. The sample has under 250,000 clones, roughly 83% seen once; the top ten hold about 1.3%. With 6 bases removed from V and 0 bases from J, the gap between germline ends came to 8 bases. Germline V gives CDR1 SEHNR, CDR2 FQNEAQ (reference sequence). The CDR3 has 13 amino acids. The chain is built from TRBV7-9 and TRBJ1-1; no clear D. The receptor was isolated from a woman aged 40 to 50 with acute COVID-19. The sample consisted of PBMCs or T cells enriched from blood (not recorded which). CDR3 residues: CASSDTLNTEAFF. The CDR3 DNA reads TGTGCCAGCAGTGACACTTTGAACACTGAAGCTTTCTTT.